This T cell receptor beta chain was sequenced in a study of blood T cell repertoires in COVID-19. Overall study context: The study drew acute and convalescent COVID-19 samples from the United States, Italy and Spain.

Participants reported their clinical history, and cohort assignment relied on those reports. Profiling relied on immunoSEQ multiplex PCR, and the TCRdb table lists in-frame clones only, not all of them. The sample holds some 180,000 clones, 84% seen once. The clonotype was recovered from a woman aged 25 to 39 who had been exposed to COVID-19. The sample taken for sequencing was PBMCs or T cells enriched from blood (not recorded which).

This chain's CDR3 is CAWRAGYLYGYTF. The CDR3 DNA sequence: TGTGCCTGGAGGGCAGGGTACCTATATGGCTACACCTTC. The gene calls are TRBV30 and TRBJ1-2; weak D call: TRBD1 (5 bases). The CDR3 sequence is 13 residues long. Germline values: CDR1 GTSNPN, CDR2 SVGIG (reference sequence). Trimming left V 3 bases short and J 5 bases short, with 13 bases between.